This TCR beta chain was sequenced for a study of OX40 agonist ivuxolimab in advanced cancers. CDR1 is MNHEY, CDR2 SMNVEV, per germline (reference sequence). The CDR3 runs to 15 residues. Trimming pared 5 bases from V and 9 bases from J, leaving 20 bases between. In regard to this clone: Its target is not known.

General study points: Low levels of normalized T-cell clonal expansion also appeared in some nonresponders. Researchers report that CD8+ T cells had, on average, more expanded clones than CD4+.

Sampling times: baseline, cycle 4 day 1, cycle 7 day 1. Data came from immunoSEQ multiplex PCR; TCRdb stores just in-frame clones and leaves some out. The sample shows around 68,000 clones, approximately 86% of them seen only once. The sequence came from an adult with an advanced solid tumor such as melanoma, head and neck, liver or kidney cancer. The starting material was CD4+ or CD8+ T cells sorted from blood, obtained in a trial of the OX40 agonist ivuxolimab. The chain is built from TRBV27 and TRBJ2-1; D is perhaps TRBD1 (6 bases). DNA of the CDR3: TGTGCCAGCAGTCCCCCAGGGTTAAGAGGGGGTGAGCAGTTCTTC. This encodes CASSPPGLRGGEQFF.